Listed below are T cell receptor beta chains from one sample, sequenced in a study of T cell responses to AZD1222 COVID-19 vaccine. Only in-frame clones appear in the TCRdb table, and some are missing; sequencing was by immunoSEQ multiplex PCR. The table includes roughly 150,000 clones, 80% to 90% detected once. Sequencing was performed on peripheral blood, taken on day 0 of AZD1222 vaccination. The receptor set was obtained from an adult in good health. Each CDR3 is given with its conserved first and last residue. The D gene is left open where the match is weak. Clone size, where shown, is once, few, many, or a class for clones that have expanded.

size	D	V	J	CDR3	DNA
-	-	TRBV24-1	TRBJ1-5	CATGRQGNQPQHF	TGTGCCACCGGGAGACAGGGCAATCAGCCCCAGCATTTT
-	-	TRBV19	TRBJ2-6	CASSRLESSGANVLTF	TGTGCCAGTAGCAGACTGGAGAGCTCTGGGGCCAACGTCCTGACTTTC
-	-	TRBV7-2	TRBJ2-2	CASSLVIGTRELFF	TGTGCCAGCAGCTTAGTGATCGGCACCCGGGAGCTGTTTTTT
-	-	TRBV4-3	TRBJ1-6	CASSQGRGYNSPLHF	TGCGCCAGCAGCCAAGGCAGGGGCTATAATTCACCCCTCCACTTT
-	-	TRBV29-1	TRBJ1-2	CSVELNYGYTF	TGCAGCGTTGAACTGAACTATGGCTACACCTTC
-	-	TRBV11-3	TRBJ1-3	CASSLTRSRNTIYF	TGTGCCAGCAGCTTAACCCGGTCACGGAACACCATATATTTT
-	TRBD1	TRBV14	TRBJ1-4	CASSRAGTGGEKLFF	TGTGCCAGCAGCCGAGCCGGGACAGGGGGTGAAAAACTGTTTTTT
once	TRBD2	TRBV5-6	TRBJ2-5	CASSLTSGGQETQYF	TGTGCCAGCAGCTTAACTAGCGGAGGCCAAGAGACCCAGTACTTC
-	-	TRBV9	TRBJ1-1	CASSVAGGMNTEAFF	TGTGCCAGCAGCGTAGCTGGGGGGATGAACACTGAAGCTTTCTTT
-	-	TRBV12-3/TRBV12-4	TRBJ1-2	CASSFVGEAGYTF	TGTGCCAGCAGTTTTGTAGGGGAAGCTGGCTACACCTTC
-	-	TRBV19	TRBJ2-5	CASSATGGQKETQYF	TGTGCCAGTAGTGCAACCGGAGGTCAGAAAGAGACCCAGTACTTC
-	TRBD1	TRBV19	TRBJ1-1	CASSIRGGRTEAFF	TGTGCCAGTAGTATCAGGGGGGGGCGGACTGAAGCTTTCTTT
-	TRBD2	TRBV15	TRBJ2-7	CATSRGLAGGPPGEQYF	TGTGCCACCAGCAGGGGGCTAGCGGGAGGGCCCCCAGGGGAGCAGTACTTC
few	TRBD2	TRBV30	TRBJ2-7	CAWSWGGEQYF	TGTGCCTGGAGTTGGGGGGGCGAGCAGTACTTC
-	TRBD1	TRBV10-3	TRBJ1-5	CAISEQGAGSNQPQHF	TGTGCCATCAGTGAACAGGGGGCGGGAAGCAATCAGCCCCAGCATTTT
-	TRBD1	TRBV7-9	TRBJ1-2	CASGAGTGSYGYTF	TGTGCCAGCGGAGCCGGGACAGGGAGCTATGGCTACACCTTC
once	-	TRBV2	TRBJ1-1	CASLTRMNTEAFF	TGTGCCAGCTTGACCAGAATGAACACTGAAGCTTTCTTT
-	TRBD2	TRBV19	TRBJ2-3	CASSAAGGPTDTQYF	TGTGCCAGTAGCGCTGCGGGAGGCCCCACAGATACGCAGTATTTT
-	TRBD1	TRBV24-1	TRBJ1-5	CATSARQGPRNSNQPQHF	TGTGCCACCAGTGCCCGACAGGGCCCAAGGAATAGCAATCAGCCCCAGCATTTT
-	TRBD2	TRBV7-2	TRBJ2-1	CASSSRDYAYNEQFF	TGTGCCAGCAGCTCCCGGGACTACGCCTACAATGAGCAGTTCTTC